This paragraph covers one TCR beta chain sequence. The source of the sample is a study of blood T cell repertoires in COVID-19. Whole-study context: There were acute and convalescent COVID-19 samples, and they came from the United States, Italy and Spain. The analysed material was cDNA or gDNA that came from T cells, B-cell-depleted T cells, or PBMCs.

In the authors' workflow: Quantification of nucleated cells was approximated via reference gene primer amplification. Repertoires were generated with immunoSEQ multiplex PCR, while TCRdb's copy carries only in-frame clones and drops some. The V and J calls and clone size were taken over from that table, and D and trimming were inferred from the DNA. The sample carries 200,000 to 250,000 clones, roughly 82% recorded once. Germline trimming cut 4 bases from V and 0 bases from J; bases unmatched to any gene: 15. Germline CDR1 is LNHDA and CDR2 is SQIVND (reference sequence). The CDR3 totals 19 residues.

This rearrangement joins TRBV19 to TRBJ1-5; 7 nucleotides align to TRBD1. The clonotype originates from a middle-aged woman who had recovered from COVID-19. The material sequenced was peripheral blood. CDR3 region: CASSNQLPGQQNSNQPQHF. Here the CDR3 DNA reads TGTGCCAGTAGTAACCAACTCCCGGGACAGCAAAATAGCAATCAGCCCCAGCATTTT.